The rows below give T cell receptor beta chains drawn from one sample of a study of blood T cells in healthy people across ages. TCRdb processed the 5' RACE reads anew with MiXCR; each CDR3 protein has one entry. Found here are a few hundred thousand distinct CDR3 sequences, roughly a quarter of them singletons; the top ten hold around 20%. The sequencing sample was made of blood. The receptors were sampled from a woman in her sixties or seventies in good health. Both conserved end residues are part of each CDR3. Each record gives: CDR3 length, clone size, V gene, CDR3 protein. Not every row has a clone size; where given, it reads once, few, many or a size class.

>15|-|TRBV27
CASSLQGSGFYGYTF
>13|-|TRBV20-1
CSATFQTGVEAFF
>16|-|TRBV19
CASNVGDTRANYGYTF
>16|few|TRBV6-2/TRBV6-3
CASSYPLGVTTYEQYF
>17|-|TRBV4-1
CASSQGLAGAANSEQFF
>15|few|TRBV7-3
CASSFLRGAAHGYTF
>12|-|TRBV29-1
CSVVAQGGELFF
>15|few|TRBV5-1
CASSFVAQTLETQYF
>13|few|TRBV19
CASTGPTKRGYTF
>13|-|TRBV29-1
CSVEESTNEKLFF
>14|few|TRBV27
CASSFRGIGGEQYF
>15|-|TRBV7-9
CASTSQGVNNSPLHF
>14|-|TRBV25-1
CASRGTDGNYGYTF
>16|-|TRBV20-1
CSARDRGGKRTGGYTF
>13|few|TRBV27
CASSFGGTRGYTF